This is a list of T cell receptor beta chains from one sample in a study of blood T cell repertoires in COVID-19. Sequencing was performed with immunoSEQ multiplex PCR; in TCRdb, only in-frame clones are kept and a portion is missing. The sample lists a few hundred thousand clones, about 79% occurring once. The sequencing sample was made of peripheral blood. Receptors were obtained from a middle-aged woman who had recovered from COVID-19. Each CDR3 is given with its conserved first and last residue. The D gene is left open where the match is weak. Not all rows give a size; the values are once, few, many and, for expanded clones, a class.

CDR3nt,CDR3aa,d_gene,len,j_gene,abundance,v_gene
TGTGCCAGCAGCTTAAGGGGCACCGGGGAGCTGTTTTTT,CASSLRGTGELFF,.,13,TRBJ2-2,.,TRBV7-2
TGTGCCAGCAGTTTTCAGGGGGGCGGCTACACCTTC,CASSFQGGGYTF,TRBD1,12,TRBJ1-2,.,TRBV12-3/TRBV12-4
TGCAGCGTCCTAGTAGCGGGTGGGGGCGAGCAGTACTTC,CSVLVAGGGEQYF,TRBD2,13,TRBJ2-7,.,TRBV29-1
TGTGCCAGCAGTGAAGGCTCCCCGCCGCGTTATGGCTACACCTTC,CASSEGSPPRYGYTF,.,15,TRBJ1-2,.,TRBV6-1
TGTGCCAGTAGTTGGGACAGATCCTACAATGAGCAGTTCTTC,CASSWDRSYNEQFF,TRBD1,14,TRBJ2-1,.,TRBV19
TGTGCCAGCAGCCATATCAGGGAGGGTCTACTACTAGCGGCGGAGGGGGAGACCCAGTACTTC,CASSHIREGLLLAAEGETQYF,TRBD2,21,TRBJ2-5,.,TRBV3-1/TRBV3-2
TGTGCCAGCAGCCTCAGGGTGACTAATGAAAAACTGTTTTTT,CASSLRVTNEKLFF,.,14,TRBJ1-4,.,TRBV13
TGTGCCAGCAGTTACTCGACAGGCTCTGGAAACACCATATATTTT,CASSYSTGSGNTIYF,.,15,TRBJ1-3,.,TRBV6-2/TRBV6-3
TGCAGCGGCGGACAGAACTACGAGCAGTACTTC,CSGGQNYEQYF,.,11,TRBJ2-7,.,TRBV29-1
TGTGCCAGCAATCAGGGGTATGCTGGAAACACCATATATTTT,CASNQGYAGNTIYF,.,14,TRBJ1-3,.,TRBV28
TGCGCCAGCAGCTTAGGGGCAGATACGCAGTATTTT,CASSLGADTQYF,.,12,TRBJ2-3,.,TRBV5-1
TGTGCCAGCAGTCCGCGTACCCCTAGCGGGGGGGCCTCCTACAATGAGCAGTTCTTC,CASSPRTPSGGASYNEQFF,TRBD2,19,TRBJ2-1,.,TRBV6-2/TRBV6-3
TGTGCCAGTAGTATAGCTACTTACAATGAGCAGTTCTTC,CASSIATYNEQFF,.,13,TRBJ2-1,once,TRBV19
TGTGCCAGCAGTTACTTCGTGGAGGGCCCCCTCTACGAGCAGTACTTC,CASSYFVEGPLYEQYF,.,16,TRBJ2-7,.,TRBV6-5
TGTGCCAGCAGGGGGACAGGGCACACCGGGGAGCTGTTTTTT,CASRGTGHTGELFF,TRBD1,14,TRBJ2-2,.,TRBV3-1/TRBV3-2
TGTGCCAGCAGTTACGTGTACGGCCGAGGACAAGAGACCCAGTACTTC,CASSYVYGRGQETQYF,.,16,TRBJ2-5,.,TRBV6-5
TGTGCCAGCAGCTTACGGACGGGGGGAGGGGAAGCTTTCTTT,CASSLRTGGGEAFF,.,14,TRBJ1-1,.,TRBV7-2
TGCGCCAGTACTAGCGGGGGGGCGAATACGCAGTATTTT,CASTSGGANTQYF,TRBD2,13,TRBJ2-3,.,TRBV10-2
TGTGCCTGGACGGGGGGCTATGTTTACAATGAGCAGTTCTTC,CAWTGGYVYNEQFF,.,14,TRBJ2-1,.,TRBV30
TGTGCCACCAGCGGAGACAGGGTTGCTGGAAACACCATATATTTT,CATSGDRVAGNTIYF,TRBD1,15,TRBJ1-3,.,TRBV15
TGCGCCAGCAGCCAAGATAAGCAGGGTCGAACTAATGAAAAACTGTTTTTT,CASSQDKQGRTNEKLFF,.,17,TRBJ1-4,.,TRBV4-1
TGTGCCAGCAGTGAAGGGACAGGGGTAACAGATACGCAGTATTTT,CASSEGTGVTDTQYF,TRBD1,15,TRBJ2-3,few,TRBV6-1
TGTGCCAGCAGCTTCCTCAATGACAGGGTCCCAGATACGCAGTATTTT,CASSFLNDRVPDTQYF,TRBD1,16,TRBJ2-3,once,TRBV11-3
TGTGCCAGCAGCTTACGTGTAGGCAGGCTGGGAGGCGAGCAGTACTTC,CASSLRVGRLGGEQYF,.,16,TRBJ2-7,.,TRBV13
TGTGCCAGCAGCTTAGTATCGGGACACGACACAGATACGCAGTATTTT,CASSLVSGHDTDTQYF,.,16,TRBJ2-3,.,TRBV7-9
TGTGCCAGTAGTACGACAGGGGCGGCTTCCTATGGCTACACCTTC,CASSTTGAASYGYTF,TRBD1,15,TRBJ1-2,.,TRBV19
TGTGCCAGGGAAAAGGGGGCTGGAGGCTACACCTTC,CAREKGAGGYTF,.,12,TRBJ1-2,.,TRBV21-1
TGTGCCAGTAGTCGGCCCGGGACAGAGAACACTGAAGCTTTCTTT,CASSRPGTENTEAFF,TRBD1,15,TRBJ1-1,.,TRBV19
TGTGCCAGCAGCTTATCGGAGAATTCACCCCTCCACTTT,CASSLSENSPLHF,.,13,TRBJ1-6,.,TRBV7-3